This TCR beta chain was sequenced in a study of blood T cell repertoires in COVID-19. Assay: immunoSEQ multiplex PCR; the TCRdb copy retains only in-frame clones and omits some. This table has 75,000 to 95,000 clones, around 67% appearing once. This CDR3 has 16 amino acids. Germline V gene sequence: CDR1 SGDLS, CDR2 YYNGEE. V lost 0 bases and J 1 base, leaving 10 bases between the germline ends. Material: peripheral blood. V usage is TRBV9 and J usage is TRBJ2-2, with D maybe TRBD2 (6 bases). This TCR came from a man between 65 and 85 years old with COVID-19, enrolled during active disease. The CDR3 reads CASSVGVAVNTGELFF. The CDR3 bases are TGTGCCAGCAGCGTAGGTGTAGCGGTGAACACCGGGGAGCTGTTTTTT.